This TCR beta chain was sequenced in a study of shared clonotypes between healthy human individuals. The repertoire was sequenced with immunoSEQ multiplex PCR; TCRdb's copy has only in-frame clones and lacks some. The top ten hold 0.11% of the sample, which has a few hundred thousand clones, around 95% seen once. Overall study results and limits: Measured sharing among donors was expected to vary with sequencing depth.

Concerning this clone itself: Its antigen remains unknown.

In germline, CDR1 is MGHRA, CDR2 YSYEKL. The CDR3 contains 15 residues. With 4 bases removed from V and 4 bases from J, the gap between germline ends came to 14 bases. CD8 cells regarded as naive lacked CD45RO, were positively chosen for CCR7, and omitted terminally differentiated effector memory CD45RA+ cells. The sequence derives from a woman in her 30s in good health. Material: naive CD8+ T cells sorted from blood. J is TRBJ2-1 and V is TRBV4-1; D might be TRBD2 (5 bases). In nucleotides, the CDR3 is TGCGCCAGCAGCCTACGCCTAGCAGCTTACAATGAGCAGTTCTTC. It specifies CASSLRLAAYNEQFF.